Following are 20 T cell receptor beta chains from one sample sequenced in a study of blood T cell repertoires in COVID-19. Repertoires were generated with immunoSEQ multiplex PCR, while TCRdb's copy carries only in-frame clones and drops some. Counted here are 200,000 to 300,000 clones, roughly 86% occurring once; the ten biggest clones make up approximately 2.4%. The specimen was PBMCs or T cells enriched from blood (not recorded which). Every receptor here comes from a woman aged 18-29 years who had recovered from COVID-19.

J is TRBJ2-7 and V is TRBV7-2; 10 bases are a match to TRBD1. The CDR3 totals 15 residues. V was clipped by 5 bases and J by 6 bases; unmatched bases: 10. CDR1 and CDR2 (germline): SGHTA, FQGNSA. The CDR3 sequence is CASSQPTGGVGEQYF. CDR3 DNA sequence: TGTGCCAGCAGCCAACCGACAGGGGGCGTGGGCGAGCAGTACTTC.

This chain connects TRBV10-3 to TRBJ2-7; a weak D match, TRBD2 (6 bases). Deletions cut 3 bases from V and 2 bases from J, with 20 bases between. This CDR3 comprises 17 residues. CDR1 ENHRY and CDR2 SYGVKD come from the germline V gene. CDR3 DNA: TGTGCCATCAGTGAAGACAACCTGGGACTGTCCACCTACGAGCAGTACTTC. Encoded protein: CAISEDNLGLSTYEQYF.

V usage is TRBV25-1 and J usage is TRBJ2-7; TRBD2 matches at 11 bases. Germline CDR1 and CDR2: MGHDK and SYGVNS. The length of the CDR3 is 17 residues. The J segment lost 2 bases and the V segment lost 8 bases, leaving 14 bases of the junction unmatched. The CDR3 reads CASCDSITSGSAYEQYF. The CDR3 bases are TGTGCCAGCTGCGATTCCATAACTAGCGGGAGTGCCTACGAGCAGTACTTC.

The rearrangement joins TRBV6-2 or TRBV6-3 to TRBJ2-7; unclear D gene. The CDR3 has 12 amino acids. The V end was cut by 4 bases, the J end by 1 base, with 5 bases between. CDR1 and CDR2 from the germline V gene are MNHEY and SVGEGT. The CDR3 bases are TGTGCCAGCAGTTTTCTGTCCTACGAGCAGTACTTC. This translates into CASSFLSYEQYF.

The V call is TRBV7-2, the J call TRBJ1-1; tentatively, D is TRBD1 (6 bases). With 1 base removed from V and 0 bases from J, the gap between germline ends came to 12 bases. This CDR3 is built from 16 residues. The germline V gene encodes CDR1 SGHTA and CDR2 FQGNSA. In DNA, the CDR3 is TGTGCCAGCAGCTTAGAGGGGGGGACGCTGAACACTGAAGCTTTCTTT. Protein: CASSLEGGTLNTEAFF.

The chain links TRBV29-1 to TRBJ2-7, with D perhaps matching TRBD2 (6 bases). The CDR3 covers 13 residues. Trimming removed 8 bases from V and 5 bases from J, with 19 bases in between. Looked up from germline, CDR1 is SQVTM and CDR2 is ANQGSEA. CDR3: CSLTVEGTHEQYF. DNA of the CDR3: TGCAGCCTCACCGTGGAGGGAACTCACGAGCAGTACTTC.

This chain uses TRBV28 with TRBJ1-1; 9 bases are a match to TRBD1. The CDR3 runs to 15 residues. Looked up from germline, CDR1 is MDHEN and CDR2 is SYDVKM. The V segment lost 3 bases and the J segment 0 bases; nucleotides outside the gene matches: 2. CDR3 bases: TGTGCCAGCAGTTTGGACAGGGGTATGAACACTGAAGCTTTCTTT. It specifies CASSLDRGMNTEAFF.

The chain uses TRBV6-5 and TRBJ2-7; D is unclear. This CDR3 has 13 residues. Germline V CDR1 and CDR2: MNHEY, SVGAGI. Trimming removed 2 bases from V and 3 bases from J, with 8 bases in between. For the CDR3, the DNA is TGTGCCAGCAGTTACGGAACGGGCTACGAGCAGTACTTC. This gives the protein CASSYGTGYEQYF.

The chain recombines TRBV5-6 with TRBJ1-1; 7 bases are a match to TRBD1. The CDR3 has 17 amino acids. The junction had 8 bases not matched to a gene; V was cut back by 0 bases and J by 0 bases. Germline V gene lookup returns CDR1 SGHDT and CDR2 YYEEEE. The CDR3 region is CASSLARPGGMNTEAFF. CDR3 bases: TGTGCCAGCAGCTTGGCGAGGCCAGGGGGGATGAACACTGAAGCTTTCTTT.

The gene calls are TRBV10-3 and TRBJ1-3; a possible D gene is TRBD1 (5 bases). Germline CDR1 reads ENHRY; CDR2 reads SYGVKD. V was trimmed by 6 bases and J by 4 bases, leaving 13 bases between them. The CDR3 contains 14 residues. The CDR3: CAISPLTAGNTIYF. The CDR3 coding sequence is TGTGCCATCAGCCCATTGACAGCGGGAAACACCATATATTTT.

This chain links TRBV5-1 with TRBJ2-1, with a tentative D call TRBD2 (6 bases). The V gene lost 3 bases and the J gene lost 2 bases, with 12 bases spanning the gap. Germline V gene data show CDR1 as SGHRS and CDR2 as YFSETQ. The CDR3 runs to 15 residues. The CDR3 spells CASSSGLLAYNEQFF. In DNA, the CDR3 is TGCGCCAGCAGCTCGGGACTCTTAGCCTACAATGAGCAGTTCTTC.

There are a few counts of this clone. V gene TRBV18 combines with J gene TRBJ2-7, with TRBD2 as a possible D gene (6 bases). The CDR3 loop spans 15 amino acids. Germline CDR1 reads KGHSH; CDR2 reads LQKENI. V lost 2 bases and J lost 4, with 15 bases in between. The DNA for the CDR3 is TGTGCCAGCTCACCAATTGGAGGGGACGGATACGAGCAGTACTTC. Its protein is CASSPIGGDGYEQYF.

The chain links TRBV3-1 (or the pseudogene TRBV3-2) to TRBJ1-2; tentative D call: TRBD1 (6 bases). The CDR3 covers 16 residues. Germline V lookup: CDR1 LGHDT, CDR2 YNNKEL (reference sequence). V was trimmed by 0 bases and J by 7 bases, leaving 18 bases between them. This CDR3 reads CASSQDPDSRVGGYTF. CDR3 coding DNA: TGTGCCAGCAGCCAAGATCCGGACAGCCGGGTCGGTGGCTACACCTTC.

Turning to this clone: Germline and junction disagree at one end, which may indicate a read error. The chain carries TRBV28 and TRBJ1-1, with D possibly being TRBD1 (5 bases). The CDR3 spans 16 residues. Germline V gene lookup returns CDR1 MDHEN and CDR2 SYDVKM. Written as DNA, the CDR3 is TGTGCCAGCACACCTCAAGAAGGGGCCCGAAACAGTGAAGCTTTCTTT. Translation gives CASTPQEGARNSEAFF. The variable domain in full, completed from reference TRBV28 and TRBJ1-1, reads DVKVTQSSRYLVKRTGEKVFLECVQDMDHENMFWYRQDPGLGLRLIYFSYDVKMKEKGDIPEGYSVSREKKERFSLILESASTNQTSMYLCASTPQEGARNSEAFFGQGTRLTVV.

The V call is TRBV2, the J call TRBJ1-6; D is unresolved. The germline V gene has CDR1 SNHLY and CDR2 FYNNEI. The CDR3 loop spans 16 amino acids. V dropped 6 bases and J dropped 1 base, with 13 bases sitting between them. The CDR3 sequence is CASSEVLPSYNSPLHF. In DNA form, the CDR3 reads TGTGCCAGCAGCGAGGTGCTCCCTTCCTATAATTCACCCCTCCACTTT.

This chain links TRBV27 with TRBJ1-6; D not resolved. CDR3 length: 14 residues. The ends were cut back, 4 bases at V and 7 bases at J, with 11 bases in the middle. Germline V CDR1 and CDR2: MNHEY, SMNVEV (reference sequence). CDR3 nucleotides: TGTGCCAGCAGTTCTAGAGGGTCAAATTCACCCCTCCACTTT. Protein: CASSSRGSNSPLHF.

The chain combines TRBV28 with TRBJ2-1, with TRBD2 identical over 9 bases. There are 17 residues in the CDR3. V was pared by 4 bases and J by 8 bases, with 15 bases of the junction left unmatched. CDR1 and CDR2 (germline): MDHEN, SYDVKM. In DNA, the CDR3 is TGTGCCAGCAGTTCCTTCCAAGCGGGAGGCCCCCCCCATGAGCAGTTCTTC. Its protein product is CASSSFQAGGPPHEQFF.

This clone was detected once. The chain joins TRBV10-2 to TRBJ1-2; D is unresolved. Germline CDR1 WSHSY, CDR2 SAAADI. V was pared by 3 bases and J by 0 bases, with 17 bases between. The CDR3 consists of 17 residues. This CDR3 reads CASSERSGGSSNYGYTF. The CDR3 DNA reads TGCGCCAGCAGTGAAAGGTCGGGAGGCAGCTCTAACTATGGCTACACCTTC.

The chain combines TRBV11-1 with TRBJ2-1; 8 bases align to TRBD1. Trimming at V came to 2 bases and at J to 8 bases, leaving 5 bases not matched to a gene. CDR3 length: 14 amino acids. Germline values: CDR1 SGHAT, CDR2 FQDESV (reference sequence). The CDR3 sequence is CASSLRGQGDEQFF. CDR3 nucleotides: TGTGCCAGCAGCTTAAGAGGACAGGGCGATGAGCAGTTCTTC.

This clone was seen just once. CDR3 in DNA: TGTGCCAGCAGCCAAGGGACTGTGACAGATACGCAGTATTTT. It is translated as CASSQGTVTDTQYF. V usage is TRBV4-2 and J usage is TRBJ2-3; D is perhaps TRBD2 (5 bases). The CDR3 covers 14 residues. The germline CDR1 and CDR2 sequences are LGHNA and YNFKEQ. Trimming pared 1 base from V and 3 bases from J, leaving 8 bases between.